The rows below give T cell receptor beta chains drawn from one sample of a study of blood T cell repertoires in COVID-19. TCRdb's copy holds only in-frame clones and misses some; the assay was immunoSEQ multiplex PCR. The table lists about 100,000 clones, about nine tenths of them singletons, with around a sixth in the top ten. Sequenced input: peripheral blood. The receptors originated from a man in his forties or fifties with acute or convalescent COVID-19. Both conserved end residues are part of each CDR3. D genes are given only for firm matches. Size values are once, few and many counts, or a class for expanded clones, and some rows have none.

v_call	j_call	clone_size	d_call	cdr3_aa	cdr3_nt
TRBV9	TRBJ2-2	.	.	CASSSDSYTGELFF	TGTGCCAGCAGCTCGGACTCGTACACCGGGGAGCTGTTTTTT
TRBV2	TRBJ2-3	.	TRBD1	CASSGQGSTDTQYF	TGTGCCAGCAGCGGACAGGGAAGCACAGATACGCAGTATTTT
TRBV28	TRBJ2-5	.	.	CASSSGRIKTQYF	TGTGCCAGCAGTTCAGGTCGGATAAAGACCCAGTACTTC
TRBV19	TRBJ1-1	.	.	CASTQGMINTEAFF	TGTGCCAGTACCCAGGGTATGATAAACACTGAAGCTTTCTTT
TRBV4-2	TRBJ1-5	.	.	CASSPTRTGYQPQHF	TGTGCCAGCAGTCCGACGAGGACGGGATATCAGCCCCAGCATTTT
TRBV10-3	TRBJ2-3	.	.	CAISELGTMSDTQYF	TGTGCCATCAGTGAGCTCGGGACAATGTCAGATACGCAGTATTTT
TRBV18	TRBJ2-1	.	TRBD1	CASSPDRVNYNEQFF	TGTGCCAGCTCACCCGACAGGGTAAACTACAATGAGCAGTTCTTC
TRBV7-2	TRBJ1-1	.	.	CASSFQAGLNTEAFF	TGTGCCAGCAGCTTCCAAGCAGGGTTGAACACTGAAGCTTTCTTT
TRBV7-6	TRBJ2-3	.	.	CASSVHPWTEGNTDTQYF	TGTGCCAGCAGCGTGCACCCCTGGACGGAGGGAAACACAGATACGCAGTATTTT
TRBV3-1/TRBV3-2	TRBJ1-6	.	.	CASSQVPGANSPLHF	TGTGCCAGCAGCCAAGTGCCAGGGGCGAATTCACCCCTCCACTTT
TRBV19	TRBJ2-2	.	TRBD1	CASSVQGAGTGELFF	TGTGCCAGTAGTGTACAGGGGGCGGGCACCGGGGAGCTGTTTTTT
TRBV12-3/TRBV12-4	TRBJ2-7	.	.	CASSFRGGQYF	TGTGCCAGCAGTTTCAGGGGTGGGCAGTACTTC
TRBV6-6	TRBJ1-6	.	.	CASGTLAPLHF	TGTGCCAGCGGCACCCTGGCTCCCCTCCACTTT
TRBV3-1/TRBV3-2	TRBJ2-5	.	.	CASSQGTGRETQYF	TGTGCCAGCAGCCAAGGCACAGGGCGGGAGACCCAGTACTTC
TRBV28	TRBJ2-7	.	TRBD1	CASSGDRGLQNF	TGTGCCAGCAGTGGGGACAGGGGGTTGCAGAACTTC
TRBV10-3	TRBJ2-1	.	TRBD2	CAIRLTSGGYNEQFF	TGTGCCATCAGATTGACTAGCGGGGGCTACAATGAGCAGTTCTTC
TRBV7-9	TRBJ1-2	few	.	CASRVQGRGPDYGYTF	TGTGCCAGCAGGGTACAGGGCCGCGGGCCAGACTATGGCTACACCTTC
TRBV5-1	TRBJ1-3	.	.	CASSEAASGNTIYF	TGCGCCAGCAGTGAGGCAGCCTCTGGAAACACCATATATTTT
TRBV27	TRBJ2-2	.	TRBD1	CASSSLRTGGFTGELFF	TGTGCCAGCAGTTCGCTACGGACAGGGGGTTTCACCGGGGAGCTGTTTTTT
TRBV15	TRBJ2-7	.	TRBD1	CATSSDRGSYEQYF	TGTGCCACCAGCAGTGACAGGGGTTCCTACGAGCAGTACTTC
TRBV5-1	TRBJ1-1	once	.	CASSRRGLNTEAFF	TGCGCCAGCAGCCGGAGGGGACTCAACACTGAAGCTTTCTTT
TRBV2	TRBJ2-5	once	TRBD2	CASSDPGGLSRKQETQYF	TGTGCCAGCAGTGATCCGGGGGGGCTATCCAGAAAACAAGAGACCCAGTACTTC
TRBV11-3	TRBJ1-4	.	TRBD1	CASSYGTGGSEKLFF	TGTGCCAGCAGTTACGGGACAGGGGGCAGTGAAAAACTGTTTTTT
TRBV6-2/TRBV6-3	TRBJ2-2	.	TRBD1	CASSYSRGRNTGELFF	TGTGCCAGCAGTTACTCCAGGGGGCGAAACACCGGGGAGCTGTTTTTT
TRBV9	TRBJ2-1	.	TRBD2	CASSVVPATSGGNGNEQFF	TGTGCCAGCAGCGTAGTACCGGCGACTAGCGGGGGAAATGGGAATGAGCAGTTCTTC
TRBV18	TRBJ2-1	.	TRBD2	CASSPRSGRGDEQFF	TGTGCCAGCTCACCCCGCTCGGGCCGGGGGGATGAGCAGTTCTTC
TRBV7-6	TRBJ2-1	.	.	CASSPTVISSYNEQFF	TGTGCCAGCAGCCCCACCGTTATTAGCTCCTACAATGAGCAGTTCTTC
TRBV28	TRBJ1-1	.	.	CASSYQNRPTEAFF	TGTGCCAGCAGTTACCAGAACAGGCCCACTGAAGCTTTCTTT
TRBV4-1	TRBJ2-7	few	.	CASSQVLDRSYEQYF	TGCGCCAGCAGCCAAGTTCTCGACAGGTCCTACGAGCAGTACTTC
TRBV5-6	TRBJ2-1	.	TRBD2	CASSYSGGHNEQFF	TGTGCCAGCAGCTACTCGGGGGGGCACAATGAGCAGTTCTTC
TRBV10-3	TRBJ1-2	.	TRBD1	CAINTDRVDYGYTF	TGTGCCATCAATACGGACAGGGTGGACTATGGCTACACCTTC
TRBV28	TRBJ2-7	few	.	CASITQGPLGEQYF	TGTGCCAGCATCACCCAGGGGCCCCTCGGCGAGCAGTACTTC